The clone carrying this TCR beta chain was detected a few times. With 3 bases removed from V and 4 bases from J, the gap between germline ends came to 6 bases. The CDR3 sequence is 12 residues long. In germline, CDR1 is DFQATT, CDR2 SNEGSKA (reference sequence). These data are taken from a study of T cells in Graves' hyperthyroidism and ophthalmopathy. Researchers took RNA transcripts and amplified the TCR beta CDR3 regions from them. First-round RT-PCR with HTBI primers amplified the TCR CDR3 region. TCRdb re-analysed the multiplex PCR reads in MiXCR, keeping a single row per CDR3 protein. The repertoire holds approximately 220,000 distinct CDR3 sequences, with approximately 20% as singletons. Stable Graves' hyperthyroidism denoted no ophthalmopathy progression over 18 months. Patients were excluded because of uncontrolled infection, other autoimmune disease, pregnancy or lactation. Diagnoses rested on clinical symptoms, serum thyroxine and TRAb, thyroid ultrasound and orbital computed tomography.

This sequence was found in a middle-aged man with Graves' hyperthyroidism. The chain has TRBV20-1 and TRBJ2-2; D is ambiguous. Sequencing was done on a sample of blood. CDR3 region: CSASPGTGELFF. The CDR3 bases are TGCAGTGCTAGTCCGGGCACCGGGGAGCTGTTTTTT.